The 11 T cell receptor beta chains presented below share a single source sample, sequenced in a study of blood T cell repertoires in COVID-19. Sequencing was performed with immunoSEQ multiplex PCR; in TCRdb, only in-frame clones are kept and a portion is missing. There are 150,000 to 200,000 clones in the sample; roughly 90% occur only once, and approximately 2.9% lies in the top ten. Material: peripheral blood. Every receptor here comes from a man aged 55 to 69 with acute or convalescent COVID-19.

The chain carries TRBV4-1 and TRBJ1-1; D not certain. Germline V gene sequence: CDR1 MGHRA, CDR2 YSYEKL. V was trimmed by 4 bases and J by 2 bases, leaving 11 bases between them. This CDR3 comprises 14 residues. The CDR3 loop is CASSPLRVNTEAFF. The CDR3 nucleotides are TGCGCCAGCAGCCCCCTGAGAGTTAACACTGAAGCTTTCTTT.

The rearrangement links TRBV5-1 to TRBJ2-3, with 8 bases identical to TRBD2. Germline V CDR1 and CDR2: SGHRS, YFSETQ. The CDR3 is 15 amino acids. The V gene end was trimmed by 4 bases and the J gene end by 0 bases; junction bases not matched to a gene: 4. The DNA for the CDR3 is TGCGCCAGCAGCCGCGGGGGGTCTAGCACAGATACGCAGTATTTT. It is translated as CASSRGGSSTDTQYF.

V is TRBV4-3 and J is TRBJ1-2; possible D gene TRBD1, 6 bases. There are 17 residues in the CDR3. Germline assignment: CDR1 LGHNA and CDR2 YSLEER. The germline V and J ends were trimmed by 0 bases and 2 bases, with 16 bases remaining between them. The DNA for the CDR3 is TGCGCCAGCAGCCAAGAAGCAACGCAGGGGCTGAACTATGGCTACACCTTC. It yields the protein CASSQEATQGLNYGYTF.

This clone was seen only once. The chain has TRBV5-4 and TRBJ2-2; 11 bases are a match to TRBD2. With V trimmed by 4 bases and J by 7 bases, 9 bases remained unmatched. The germline V gene encodes CDR1 SGHNT and CDR2 YYREEE (reference sequence). This CDR3 comprises 16 residues. DNA of the CDR3: TGTGCCAGCAGCCCCCGCGGTAGCGGGGGGGGCGGGGAGCTGTTTTTT. This codes for CASSPRGSGGGGELFF. The whole variable domain, remainder taken from reference TRBV5-4 and TRBJ2-2, is ETGVTQSPTHLIKTRGQQVTLRCSSQSGHNTVSWYQQALGQGPQFIFQYYREEENGRGNFPPRFSGLQFPNYSSELNVNALELDDSALYLCASSPRGSGGGGELFFGEGSRLTVL.

This clone has just one count. The chain links TRBV6-6 to TRBJ1-6; D may be TRBD1 (5 bases). CDR3 length equals 14 residues. Germline assignment: CDR1 MNHNY and CDR2 SVGAGI (reference sequence). V was pared by 5 bases and J by 0 bases, with 5 bases between. CDR3 DNA: TGTGCCAGCAGTGACAGCTCCTATAATTCACCCCTCCACTTT. Translated, it gives CASSDSSYNSPLHF.

V and J are TRBV7-9 and TRBJ2-7; 8 bases are a match to TRBD1. The CDR3 totals 14 residues. The ends lost 4 bases at V and 3 bases at J; junction bases unmatched: 5. Germline lookup yields CDR1 SEHNR and CDR2 FQNEAQ (reference sequence). CDR3 bases: TGTGCCAGCAGCTCGGACAGGGTTGTCTACGAGCAGTACTTC. This encodes CASSSDRVVYEQYF.

J is TRBJ2-3 and V is TRBV27, with D possibly TRBD2 on 6 matching bases. Trimming pared 4 bases from V and 1 base from J, leaving 12 bases between. This CDR3 has 15 amino acids. CDR1 and CDR2 (germline): MNHEY, SMNVEV (reference sequence). For the CDR3, the DNA is TGTGCCAGCAGTTCCCCGGGGGTGGGCACAGATACGCAGTATTTT. Residues: CASSSPGVGTDTQYF.

The V gene is TRBV23-1, the J gene TRBJ1-4, with a possible D match to TRBD1 (6 bases). TRBV23-1 is an ORF; its function is uncertain. The CDR3 is 16 amino acids. Trimming pared 2 bases from V and 3 bases from J, leaving 13 bases between. The CDR3 loop reads CASSQVVGQPNEKLFF. The CDR3, as DNA: TGCGCCAGCAGTCAAGTTGTTGGACAGCCTAATGAAAAACTGTTTTTT.

The chain combines TRBV4-1 with TRBJ1-3; D is possibly TRBD1 (5 bases). CDR3 size: 15 residues. Germline V gene lookup returns CDR1 MGHRA and CDR2 YSYEKL. The V end was cut by 0 bases, the J end by 2 bases, with 8 bases between. The CDR3 region is CASSQDRGAGNTIYF. In nucleotides, the CDR3 is TGCGCCAGCAGCCAAGACCGGGGGGCTGGAAACACCATATATTTT.

The J gene is TRBJ1-5, the V gene TRBV27; D is possibly TRBD1 (5 bases). V was trimmed by 7 bases and J by 4 bases, leaving 20 bases between them. The germline gives CDR1 MNHEY, CDR2 SMNVEV (reference sequence). The CDR3 is 16 residues long. The CDR3, as DNA: TGTGCCAGCAAAAAGGGAGGGCAGGGCAGGAATCAGCCCCAGCATTTT. Translating gives CASKKGGQGRNQPQHF.

This chain connects TRBV7-7 to TRBJ2-3; TRBD2 matches 8 bases. Per the germline V gene, CDR1 is SSHAT and CDR2 is FNYEAQ (reference sequence). Trimming at V came to 0 bases and at J to 4 bases, leaving 12 bases not matched to a gene. The CDR3 spans 18 residues. DNA for the CDR3: TGTGCCAGCAGCTTAGCATCTGTTTCGGGCGGGGGGCCAGATACGCAGTATTTT. Residues: CASSLASVSGGGPDTQYF.